This T cell receptor (beta chain) was sequenced for a study of T cell repertoires in MIS-A myocarditis. Assay used: immunoSEQ multiplex PCR; TCRdb lists only in-frame clones, some missing. The table includes about 11,000 clones, approximately 80% detected once. The CDR3 totals 17 residues. The germline V gene has CDR1 LNHDA and CDR2 SQIVND (reference sequence). The J segment lost 2 bases and the V segment lost 6 bases, leaving 5 bases of the junction unmatched. This clonotype was obtained from a man in his late teens or twenties with fulminant myocarditis from multisystem inflammatory syndrome in adults (MIS-A) after COVID-19. The sequenced material came from right ventricle heart tissue obtained at autopsy. The V gene is TRBV19, the J gene TRBJ2-2, with 14 bases aligning to TRBD2. CDR3 region: CASSPGTSGGNTGELFF. In DNA, the CDR3 is TGTGCCAGTAGCCCGGGGACTAGCGGGGGAAACACCGGGGAGCTGTTTTTT.